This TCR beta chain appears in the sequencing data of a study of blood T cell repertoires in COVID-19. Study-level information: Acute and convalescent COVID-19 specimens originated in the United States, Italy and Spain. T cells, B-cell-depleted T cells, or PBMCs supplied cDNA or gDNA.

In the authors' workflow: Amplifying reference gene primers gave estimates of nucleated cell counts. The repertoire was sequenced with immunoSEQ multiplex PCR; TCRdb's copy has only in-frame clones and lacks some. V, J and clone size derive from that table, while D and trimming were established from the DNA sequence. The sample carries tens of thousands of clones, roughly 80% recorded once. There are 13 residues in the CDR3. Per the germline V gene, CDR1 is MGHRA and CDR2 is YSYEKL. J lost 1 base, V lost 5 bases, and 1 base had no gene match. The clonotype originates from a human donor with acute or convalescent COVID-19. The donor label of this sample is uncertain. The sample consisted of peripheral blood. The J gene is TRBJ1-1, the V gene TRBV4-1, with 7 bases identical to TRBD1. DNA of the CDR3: TGCGCCAGCAGCGACAGGGAGAACACTGAAGCTTTCTTT. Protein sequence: CASSDRENTEAFF.